What follows is one T cell receptor (beta chain) and its context. The antigen remains undetermined. The CDR3 is made up of 14 amino acids. Looked up from germline, CDR1 is MNHEY and CDR2 is SMNVEV (reference sequence). Trimming took 6 bases from V and 5 from J, leaving 16 bases between them. Some clones are missing from TCRdb's copy, which holds only in-frame ones; the method was immunoSEQ multiplex PCR. The repertoire has just over 2,000,000 clones, about 95% of them found once; the top ten carry 0.1% to 0.15%. The data derive from a study of shared clonotypes between healthy human individuals. Study conclusions and caveats: Estimated richness was generally greater in naive than memory subsets.

The sample comprised naive CD4+ T cells sorted from blood. The subset here: CD45RA+ positively selected. The TCR sequence derives from a man younger than 30 in good health. V usage is TRBV27 and J usage is TRBJ1-2; unclear D gene. DNA for the CDR3: TGTGCCAGCAGCCGCTTTAGGGAGGGATATGGCTACACCTTC. This sequence encodes CASSRFREGYGYTF.